A selection of T cell receptor beta chains follows, all from one sample in a study of cytomegalovirus exposure and HLA in healthy donors. Assay: immunoSEQ multiplex PCR; the TCRdb copy retains only in-frame clones and omits some. The sample records 150,000 to 200,000 clones, 77% being singletons. The sample comprised PBMCs. All receptors derive from a woman aged 25 to 39 in good health and CMV-seronegative. Each CDR3 is given without its conserved first and last residue.

13	TRBV2	TRBJ2-3	ASRLAGGLSDTQY
11	TRBV6-1	TRBJ2-4	AITELAKNIQY
12	TRBV5-1	TRBJ2-7	ASSAGQGESEQY
11	TRBV28	TRBJ1-5	ASSFYRGQPQH
14	TRBV5-6	TRBJ1-3	ASSSTARGSGNTIY
10	TRBV10-3	TRBJ1-2	AIKGEDYGYT
13	TRBV28	TRBJ1-3	ASSVGGDSGNTIY
13	TRBV30	TRBJ2-7	AWSVGLGQRTEQY
12	TRBV5-4	TRBJ2-5	ASAGGQNQETQY
12	TRBV29-1	TRBJ2-7	SASRDSAFYEQY
11	TRBV27	TRBJ2-1	ASSYDRGGEQF
11	TRBV12-5	TRBJ2-2	ASGQGGTGELF
11	TRBV25-1	TRBJ2-3	ASSGEGTDTQY
12	TRBV7-8	TRBJ2-5	ASGLAEVQETQY
14	TRBV18	TRBJ2-7	ASSPVVAGIKYEQY
9	TRBV2	TRBJ1-2	ALQGRDGYT
12	TRBV5-1	TRBJ2-3	ASSFDSITDTQY
13	TRBV5-1	TRBJ1-1	ASSVGATMNTEAF
12	TRBV7-9	TRBJ1-4	ASSRGQGSEKLF
13	TRBV5-1	TRBJ2-2	ASSLEGPGTGELF
13	TRBV18	TRBJ1-4	ASSPLTGQNEKLF
13	TRBV27	TRBJ2-2	ASSLGQGLTGELF
10	TRBV28	TRBJ1-2	ASSLRSYGYT
14	TRBV12-5	TRBJ2-3	ASGPSAGTSTDTQY
14	TRBV9	TRBJ2-2	ASSVNPGGGTGELF
17	TRBV5-8	TRBJ2-1	ASSFEGTSGGGRYNEQF
11	TRBV29-1	TRBJ1-4	SVVRGNGEKLF
14	TRBV18	TRBJ1-6	ASSPAGAAYNSPLH
12	TRBV19	TRBJ2-5	ASRSSGGQETQY
14	TRBV6-4	TRBJ2-6	ASSDTGLSGANVLT
11	TRBV5-5	TRBJ1-2	ASGGGLRYGYT
13	TRBV27	TRBJ1-2	ANWGDRQNNYGYT
13	TRBV5-6	TRBJ2-5	ASSSLGRGQETQY
14	TRBV30	TRBJ1-6	AWSLGGGSYNSPLH
14	TRBV7-2	TRBJ2-4	ASSPPVALAKNIQY
9	TRBV7-9	TRBJ2-1	ASSLGGGMV
13	TRBV30	TRBJ2-6	AFSFSISGANVLT
13	TRBV6-5	TRBJ1-1	ASSYSWTGDTEAF
13	TRBV9	TRBJ1-3	ASSVDRGLGNTIY
14	TRBV5-4	TRBJ1-2	ASSLPGQGTNYGYT
10	TRBV5-1	TRBJ2-7	ASSLVRDEQY
14	TRBV9	TRBJ1-3	ASSEGQSLSGNTIY
11	TRBV30	TRBJ1-1	AWSVLWESEAF
13	TRBV6-5	TRBJ2-2	ASSYATGAGGELF
16	TRBV5-1	TRBJ2-7	ASSLQLAGAKEADEQY
11	TRBV14	TRBJ1-2	ASSHGPTYGYT
13	TRBV7-8	TRBJ1-5	ASSPWTGGNQPQH
12	TRBV27	TRBJ1-2	ASSLTRLHYGYT
12	TRBV29-1	TRBJ2-7	SVETGVTGMEQY
12	TRBV15	TRBJ1-1	ATSRGQGVAEAF